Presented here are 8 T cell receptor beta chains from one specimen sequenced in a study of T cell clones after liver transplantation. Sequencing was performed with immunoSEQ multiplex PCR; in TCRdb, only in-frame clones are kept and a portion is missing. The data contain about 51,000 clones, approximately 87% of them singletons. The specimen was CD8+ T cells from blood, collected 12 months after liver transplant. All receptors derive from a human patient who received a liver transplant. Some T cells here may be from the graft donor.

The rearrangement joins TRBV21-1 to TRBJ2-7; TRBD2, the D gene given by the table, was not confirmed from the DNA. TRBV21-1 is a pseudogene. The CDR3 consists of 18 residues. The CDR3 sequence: CASSKARRIGSPIHEQYF. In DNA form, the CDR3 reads TGTGCCAGCAGCAAAGCGCGGCGTATAGGGAGTCCCATCCACGAGCAGTACTTC.

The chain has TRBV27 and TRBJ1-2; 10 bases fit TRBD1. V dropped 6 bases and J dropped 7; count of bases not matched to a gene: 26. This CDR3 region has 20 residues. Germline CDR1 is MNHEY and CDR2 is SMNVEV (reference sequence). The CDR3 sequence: CASSHYTLGQGEGQRGGYTF. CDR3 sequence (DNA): TGTGCCAGCAGCCATTATACCCTCGGACAGGGGGAAGGCCAACGGGGTGGCTACACCTTC.

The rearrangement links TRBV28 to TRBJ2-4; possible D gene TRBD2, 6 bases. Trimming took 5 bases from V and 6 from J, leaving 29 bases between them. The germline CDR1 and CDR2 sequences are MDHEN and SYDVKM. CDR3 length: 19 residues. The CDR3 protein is CASSPRPWGGTAGRNIQYF. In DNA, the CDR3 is TGTGCCAGCAGTCCTCGACCTTGGGGCGGGACCGCCGGGAGAAACATTCAGTACTTC.

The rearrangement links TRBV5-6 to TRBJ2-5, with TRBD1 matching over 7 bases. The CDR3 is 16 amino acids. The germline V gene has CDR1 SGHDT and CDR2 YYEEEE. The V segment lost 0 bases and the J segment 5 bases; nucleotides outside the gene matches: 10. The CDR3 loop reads CASSLGAYRGRETQYF. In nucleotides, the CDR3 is TGTGCCAGCAGCTTGGGTGCCTACAGGGGCCGGGAGACCCAGTACTTC.

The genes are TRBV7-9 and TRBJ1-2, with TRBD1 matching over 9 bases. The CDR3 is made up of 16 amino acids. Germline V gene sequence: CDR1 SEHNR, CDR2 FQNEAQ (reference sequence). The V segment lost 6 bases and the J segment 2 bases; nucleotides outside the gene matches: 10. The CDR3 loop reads CASRQPPGQGNYGYTF. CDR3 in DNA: TGTGCCAGCAGGCAGCCCCCCGGACAGGGGAACTATGGCTACACCTTC.

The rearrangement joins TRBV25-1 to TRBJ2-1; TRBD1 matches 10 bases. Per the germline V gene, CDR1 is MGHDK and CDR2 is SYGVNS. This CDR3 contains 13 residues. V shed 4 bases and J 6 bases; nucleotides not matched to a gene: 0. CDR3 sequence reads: CASSGTGGNEQFF. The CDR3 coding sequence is TGTGCCAGCAGTGGGACAGGGGGCAATGAGCAGTTCTTC.

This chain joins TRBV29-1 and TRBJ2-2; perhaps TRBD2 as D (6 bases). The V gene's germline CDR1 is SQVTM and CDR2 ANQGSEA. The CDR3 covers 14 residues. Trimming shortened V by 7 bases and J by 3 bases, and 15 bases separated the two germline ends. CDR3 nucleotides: TGCAGCGGAAAGACTAGGGGCTACACCGGGGAGCTGTTTTTT. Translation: CSGKTRGYTGELFF.

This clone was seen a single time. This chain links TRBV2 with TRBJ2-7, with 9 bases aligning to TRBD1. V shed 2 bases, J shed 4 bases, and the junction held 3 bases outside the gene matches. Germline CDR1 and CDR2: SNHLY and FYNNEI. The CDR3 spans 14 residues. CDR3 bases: TGTGCCAGCAGTGAAACAGGGGGCAAATACGAGCAGTACTTC. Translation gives CASSETGGKYEQYF.